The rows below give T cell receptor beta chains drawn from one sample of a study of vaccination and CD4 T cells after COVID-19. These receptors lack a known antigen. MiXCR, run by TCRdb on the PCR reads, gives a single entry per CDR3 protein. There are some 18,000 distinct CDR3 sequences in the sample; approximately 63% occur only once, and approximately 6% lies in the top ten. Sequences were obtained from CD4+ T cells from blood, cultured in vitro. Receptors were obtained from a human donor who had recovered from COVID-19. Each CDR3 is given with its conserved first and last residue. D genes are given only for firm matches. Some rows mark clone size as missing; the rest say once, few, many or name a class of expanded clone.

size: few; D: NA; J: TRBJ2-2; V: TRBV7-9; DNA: TGTGCCAGCAGCTTGGGCGGGTCTAACACCGGGGAGCTGTTTTTT; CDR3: CASSLGGSNTGELFF
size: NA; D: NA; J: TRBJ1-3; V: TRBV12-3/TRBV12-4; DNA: TGTGCCAGCAGTTCCAAGGGACTATGGGGAAGCACCATATATTTT; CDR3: CASSSKGLWGSTIYF
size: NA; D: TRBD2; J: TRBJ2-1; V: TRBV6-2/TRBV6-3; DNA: TGTGCCAGAAACAGACTAGCGGAGTCACAATACAATGAGCAGTTCTTC; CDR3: CARNRLAESQYNEQFF
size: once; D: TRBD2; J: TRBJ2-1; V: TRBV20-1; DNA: TGCAGTGCTAGAGGAGCGGGAGCCCTCTACAATGAGCAGTTCTTC; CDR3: CSARGAGALYNEQFF
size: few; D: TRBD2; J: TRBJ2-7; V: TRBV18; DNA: TGTGCCAGCTCTACTCTTGACAGGCCGAGGGCTAGCGGGAATGACGAGCAGTACTTC; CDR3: CASSTLDRPRASGNDEQYF
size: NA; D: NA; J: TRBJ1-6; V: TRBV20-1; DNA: TGCAGTGCTAGATGGGGTGCATCCCTCCACTTT; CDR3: CSARWGASLHF
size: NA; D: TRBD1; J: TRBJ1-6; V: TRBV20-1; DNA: TGCAGTGCGGGGACAGGAAGCTCCTATAATTCACCCCTCCACTTT; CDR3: CSAGTGSSYNSPLHF
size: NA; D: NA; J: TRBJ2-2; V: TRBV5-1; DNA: TGCGCCAGCAGCTTGGAGGGTAGGGCCGGGGAGCTGTTTTTT; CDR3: CASSLEGRAGELFF
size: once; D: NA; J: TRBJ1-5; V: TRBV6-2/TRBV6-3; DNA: TGTGCCAGCAGGTGGACAGATAGCAATCAGCCCCAGCATTTT; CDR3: CASRWTDSNQPQHF
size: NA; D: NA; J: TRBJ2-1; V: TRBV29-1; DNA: TGCAGCGTTGAAGTAGTACCATACAATGAGCAGTTCTTC; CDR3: CSVEVVPYNEQFF
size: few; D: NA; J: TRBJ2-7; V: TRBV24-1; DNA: TGTGCCACCAGTGATTCGCGGACACGCTCCTACGAGCAGTACTTC; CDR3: CATSDSRTRSYEQYF
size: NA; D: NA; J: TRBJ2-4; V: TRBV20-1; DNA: TGCAGTGCTAGAAAGGGGCTAGCCAAAAACATTCAGTACTTC; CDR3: CSARKGLAKNIQYF
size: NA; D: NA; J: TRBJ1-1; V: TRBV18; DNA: TGTGCCAGCTCTCCAACACTGAGCAGGGAGGAAGCTTTCTTT; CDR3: CASSPTLSREEAFF
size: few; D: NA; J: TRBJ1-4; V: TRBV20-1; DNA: TGCAGTGCTACATCCGGGGGGGGCTCTGAAAAACTGTTTTTT; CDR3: CSATSGGGSEKLFF
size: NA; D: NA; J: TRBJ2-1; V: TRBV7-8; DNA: TGTGCCAGCAGTGTTAGTGACGGACGCTACAATGAGCAGTTCTTC; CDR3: CASSVSDGRYNEQFF
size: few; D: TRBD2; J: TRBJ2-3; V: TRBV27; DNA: TGTGCCAGCTACGGACTAGCGGGTGGAGATACGCAGTATTTT; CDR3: CASYGLAGGDTQYF
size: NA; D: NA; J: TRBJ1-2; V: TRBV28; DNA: TGTGCCAGCAGTGCCCCGGGGTATGGCTACACCTTC; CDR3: CASSAPGYGYTF
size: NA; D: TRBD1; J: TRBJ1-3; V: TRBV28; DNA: TGTGCCAGCAGTCAACAGGGGGTTTCTGGAAACACCATATATTTT; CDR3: CASSQQGVSGNTIYF
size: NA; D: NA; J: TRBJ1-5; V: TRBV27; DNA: TGTGCCAGCAGCCGTAGTAATCAGCCCCAGCATTTT; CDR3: CASSRSNQPQHF
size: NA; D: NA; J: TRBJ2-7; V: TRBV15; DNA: TGTGCCACCAGCAGGGACTACGACTACGAGCAGTACTTC; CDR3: CATSRDYDYEQYF
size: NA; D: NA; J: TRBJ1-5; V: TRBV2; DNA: TGTGCCAGCAGACTCAGACAGGCCAATCAGCCCCAGCATTTT; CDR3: CASRLRQANQPQHF
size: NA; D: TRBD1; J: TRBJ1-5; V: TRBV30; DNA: TGTGCCTGGAGTGCCCCGACAGGGCAAAATCAGCCCCAGCATTTT; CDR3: CAWSAPTGQNQPQHF
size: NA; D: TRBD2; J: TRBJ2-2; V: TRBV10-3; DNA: TGTGCCATCAGTCGGACTAGCGGGGAGTTAGGCACCGGGGAGCTGTTTTTT; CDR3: CAISRTSGELGTGELFF
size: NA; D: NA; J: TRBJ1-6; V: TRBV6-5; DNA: TGTGCCAGCAGTTGGGGAGACCCTTCTCGGAGTTCACCCCTCCACTTT; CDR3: CASSWGDPSRSSPLHF
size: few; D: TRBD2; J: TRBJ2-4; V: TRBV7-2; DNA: TGTGCCAGCAGCCCCGGACTAGCGGGGCACATTCAGTACTTC; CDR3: CASSPGLAGHIQYF
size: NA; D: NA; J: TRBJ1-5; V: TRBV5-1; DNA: TGCGCCAGCAGCTTGGGCAGCAATCAGCCCCAGCATTTT; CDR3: CASSLGSNQPQHF
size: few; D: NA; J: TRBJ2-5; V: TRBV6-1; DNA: TGTGCCAGCAGGAGCGGGACACCACGGTGGGAGACCCAGTACTTC; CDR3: CASRSGTPRWETQYF
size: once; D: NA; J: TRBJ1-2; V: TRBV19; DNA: TGTGCCAGTAGTATAGACGGCCGGGTGTTGAATGGCTACACCTTC; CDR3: CASSIDGRVLNGYTF
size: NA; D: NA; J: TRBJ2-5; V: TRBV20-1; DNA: TGCAGTGCTAGAGGCGTTGCCACCCAAGAGACCCAGTACTTC; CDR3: CSARGVATQETQYF
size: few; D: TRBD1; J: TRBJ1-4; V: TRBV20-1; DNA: TGCAGTGCTGCCCGTGGGACAGGGCAAGAAAAACTGTTTTTT; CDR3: CSAARGTGQEKLFF
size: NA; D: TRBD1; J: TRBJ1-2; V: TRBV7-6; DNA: TGTGCCAGCAGCCTTCAGGGGACAGGGGGCTACACCTTC; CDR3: CASSLQGTGGYTF
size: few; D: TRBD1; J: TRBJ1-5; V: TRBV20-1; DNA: TGCAGTGCTTCGGACAGGGGGACTCAGCCCCAGCATTTT; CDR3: CSASDRGTQPQHF
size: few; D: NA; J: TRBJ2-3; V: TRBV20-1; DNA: TGCAGGTTGAGGCGGGCGGGGGATACGCAGTATTTT; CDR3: CRLRRAGDTQYF
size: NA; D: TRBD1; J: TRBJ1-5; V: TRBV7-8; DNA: TGTGCCAGCAGCTTAGAGCGGGACAGGGTCAGTCAGCCCCAGCATTTT; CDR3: CASSLERDRVSQPQHF
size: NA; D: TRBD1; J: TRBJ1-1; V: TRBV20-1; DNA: TGCAGTGGTACAGGGGGCTACACTGAAGCTTTCTTT; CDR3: CSGTGGYTEAFF
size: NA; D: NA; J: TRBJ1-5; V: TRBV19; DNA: TGTGCCAGTGGTCCGGGGGCAAATCAGCCCCAGCATTTT; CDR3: CASGPGANQPQHF
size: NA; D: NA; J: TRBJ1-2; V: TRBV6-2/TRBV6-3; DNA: TGTGCCAGCAGTTATTCCTGGGACATCGGAATCTATGGCTACACCTTC; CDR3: CASSYSWDIGIYGYTF
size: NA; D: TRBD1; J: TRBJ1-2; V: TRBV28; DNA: TGTGCCAGCTCCACAGGGGTTAATGGCTACACCTTC; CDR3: CASSTGVNGYTF
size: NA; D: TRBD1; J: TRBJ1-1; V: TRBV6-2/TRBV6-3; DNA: TGTGCCAGCAGTTTTGTTCAGGGGGCGCGAACTGAAGCTTTCTTT; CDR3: CASSFVQGARTEAFF
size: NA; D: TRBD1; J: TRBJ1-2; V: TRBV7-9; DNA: TGTGCCAGCAGTGAGGGACAGGGACATCGTGGCTACACCTTC; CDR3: CASSEGQGHRGYTF
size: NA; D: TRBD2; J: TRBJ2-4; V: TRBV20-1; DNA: TGCAGTTTCTTGTCACTAGCGGGAGGGCCTACGACCAAAAACATTCAGTACTTC; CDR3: CSFLSLAGGPTTKNIQYF
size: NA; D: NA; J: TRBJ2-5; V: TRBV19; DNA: TGTGCCAGTAGTATACATGGCACAGGTAAACAAGAGACCCAGTACTTC; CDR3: CASSIHGTGKQETQYF
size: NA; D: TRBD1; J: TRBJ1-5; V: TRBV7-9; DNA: TGTGCCAGCAGCCGAAGTCAGGGGGTTTTAGGCAATCAGCCCCAGCATTTT; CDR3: CASSRSQGVLGNQPQHF
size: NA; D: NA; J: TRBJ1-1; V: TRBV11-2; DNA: TGTGCCAGCAGCTTAGCCAACAGGGCTGAAGCTTTCTTT; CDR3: CASSLANRAEAFF
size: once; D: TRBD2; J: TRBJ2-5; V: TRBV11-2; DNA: TGTGCCAGCAGCCCCGGGAGGGGTTGGGAGACCCAGTACTTC; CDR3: CASSPGRGWETQYF
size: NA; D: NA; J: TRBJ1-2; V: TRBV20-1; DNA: TGCAGTGCTAGCCCGACGCCAGATAACTATGGCTACACCTTC; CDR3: CSASPTPDNYGYTF
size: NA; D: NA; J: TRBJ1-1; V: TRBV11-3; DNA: TGTGCCAGCGGGGTGAATAGGAACACTGAAGCTTTCTTT; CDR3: CASGVNRNTEAFF
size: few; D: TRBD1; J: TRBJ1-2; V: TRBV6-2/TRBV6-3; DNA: TGTGCCAGCAGTTACCCTGAACTAGGACAGGGGGGGGATGGCTACACCTTC; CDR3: CASSYPELGQGGDGYTF